The rows below give T cell receptor beta chains drawn from one sample of a study of blood T cells in healthy people across ages. TCRdb used MiXCR to reprocess the 5' RACE reads, holding one entry per CDR3 protein. The table has some 1.5 million distinct CDR3 sequences, approximately 30% seen once. The sequenced sample was blood. The receptors originated from a woman aged 25 to 39 in good health. The CDR3 runs from the conserved cysteine through the conserved F or W. The D gene is left open where the match is weak. Size is omitted from some rows. Given values are once, few, many or a class for expanded clones.

clone_size | j_call | d_call | v_call | cdr3_aa | cdr3_nt
. | TRBJ2-5 | TRBD1 | TRBV2 | CASKTGGKETQYF | TGTGCCAGCAAGACAGGGGGGAAAGAGACCCAGTACTTC
few | TRBJ2-1 | . | TRBV10-3 | CAISSGTFADEQFF | TGTGCCATCAGCTCTGGGACTTTTGCCGATGAGCAGTTCTTC
many | TRBJ2-7 | . | TRBV12-3/TRBV12-4 | CASSLDPGRSYEQYF | TGTGCCAGCAGTTTAGACCCGGGACGTTCCTACGAGCAGTACTTC
many | TRBJ2-7 | TRBD1 | TRBV6-5 | CASSRGTGAYEQYF | TGTGCCAGCAGTCGGGGGACAGGGGCCTACGAGCAGTACTTC
. | TRBJ1-5 | . | TRBV30 | CAWSVIRHNQPQHF | TGTGCCTGGAGTGTGATACGGCACAATCAGCCCCAGCATTTT
. | TRBJ2-3 | . | TRBV12-3/TRBV12-4 | CASSFDAGLGTDTQYF | TGTGCCAGCAGTTTTGATGCCGGACTGGGAACAGATACGCAGTATTTT
many | TRBJ1-2 | . | TRBV12-3/TRBV12-4 | CASSLGRTVVGYTF | TGTGCCAGCAGTTTAGGTCGGACGGTGGTTGGCTACACCTTC
few | TRBJ2-2 | TRBD2 | TRBV6-5 | CATNREGPTGELFF | TGTGCCACCAACCGGGAGGGCCCCACCGGGGAGCTGTTTTTT
. | TRBJ2-1 | TRBD2 | TRBV20-1 | CSATQREGFSSYNEQFF | TGCAGTGCTACCCAGCGGGAGGGCTTTAGCTCCTACAATGAGCAGTTCTTC
few | TRBJ2-3 | . | TRBV20-1 | CSARDSGRSTDTQYF | TGCAGTGCTAGAGATAGTGGAAGATCCACAGATACGCAGTATTTT
few | TRBJ2-7 | . | TRBV20-1 | CSADGGVAYEQYF | TGCAGTGCCGACGGAGGGGTAGCCTACGAGCAGTACTTC
. | TRBJ1-1 | . | TRBV29-1 | CSVERGRGGTEAFF | TGCAGCGTTGAAAGGGGCCGGGGGGGAACTGAAGCTTTCTTT
many | TRBJ2-1 | TRBD1 | TRBV20-1 | CSAATGGGYNEQFF | TGCAGTGCCGCCACAGGGGGCGGCTACAATGAGCAGTTCTTC
. | TRBJ2-2 | . | TRBV9 | CASSVVMGLNTGELFF | TGTGCCAGCAGTGTCGTCATGGGACTGAACACCGGGGAGCTGTTTTTT
many | TRBJ2-5 | . | TRBV6-6 | CASSYSTDYGTTQYF | TGTGCCAGCAGTTATTCGACCGACTATGGGACGACCCAGTACTTC
. | TRBJ1-5 | . | TRBV12-3/TRBV12-4 | CASSFRGSTSNQPQHF | TGTGCCAGCAGTTTTCGGGGGTCCACTAGCAATCAGCCCCAGCATTTT
few | TRBJ2-1 | TRBD2 | TRBV20-1 | CSADGSGGYNEQFF | TGCAGTGCCGATGGAAGCGGGGGCTACAATGAGCAGTTCTTC
. | TRBJ2-1 | . | TRBV7-3 | CASSPDPPGSNEQFF | TGTGCCAGCAGCCCGGACCCCCCTGGTTCCAATGAGCAGTTCTTC
few | TRBJ2-7 | TRBD2 | TRBV2 | CASLAGPYEQYF | TGTGCCAGTCTAGCGGGTCCCTACGAGCAGTACTTC
. | TRBJ2-1 | . | TRBV9 | CASSREGTADNEQFF | TGTGCCAGCAGCCGCGAAGGCACGGCTGACAATGAGCAGTTCTTC
. | TRBJ2-3 | . | TRBV7-2 | CASNLDSQRQGTQYF | TGTGCCAGCAACTTGGACTCCCAGCGGCAGGGTACGCAGTATTTT